This T cell receptor beta chain was recorded in a study of beta chain features in type 1 diabetes (dated by TCRdb to the late 2010s). With respect to the entire study: Mean age, gender distribution, total cell number and subset yield were not different between patients and healthy donors. Whereas all 30 or so donors provided naive and central memory subsets, regulatory and stem cell-like memory subsets were isolated from just 8 patients and roughly 8 healthy donors. A total of roughly 100 million sorted cells were examined across all samples, and a strong correlation was observed between cell number per subset and RNA yield. The study compared the TCRB repertoires of sorted circulating CD4+ T cell subsets in recently diagnosed type 1 diabetes patients with those in matched healthy donors. Results the study describes overall, beyond this receptor: Naive, central memory and regulatory TCRB repertoires appeared to be more alike among patients than among healthy donors. At VDJ recombination sites, type 1 diabetes patients had fewer insertions and more deleted nucleotides, which implies abnormalities in thymic rearrangement. Type 1 diabetes patients showed a moderate but significant shortening of TCRB CDR3 length in all four CD4+ subsets. Only small numbers of individuals were included in the HLA sub-analyses, which left unresolved whether HLA type had any influence on TCRB rearrangement. PCR might favor shorter templates, but patient and control samples were amplified and corrected together, so any skew would affect both groups equally. Because cDNA rather than genomic DNA was sequenced, highly expressing activated cells could have been over-represented, although no difference in activation and CD3 levels was found between groups.

Each donor gave one peripheral blood draw, about 110 mL on average, collected into heparinised tubes. Using a panel that included CD45RO, CCR7, CD25, CD127, CD95 and CD27, naive, central memory, regulatory and stem cell-like memory CD4+ T cells were sorted on a BD FACSAria II. All sorted populations exceeded 95% purity. PBMCs were isolated immediately by Lymphoprep density gradient centrifugation and stained directly without culture. To minimize batch effects, samples were stained and sorted in pairs, one healthy donor with one patient per experiment. All of the isolated RNA was reverse transcribed with the High Capacity cDNA Reverse Transcription Kit, so expressed TCRB transcripts were sequenced. Deep immunoSEQ sequencing was performed on naive, central memory and regulatory T cell samples, with an average of around 3.5 million total reads per sample. Sorted cells were lysed in RLT buffer, and RNA was extracted using DNase-treated RNeasy Micro or Mini kits according to cell number. To prevent cross-contamination, each cell subset was processed individually, whereas patient and healthy donor samples were processed jointly. The immunoSEQ multiplex PCR was used to amplify TCRB sequences from cDNA, generating 87-bp fragments that spanned the CDR3 region. Sequencing of the amplicons was done on the Illumina HiSeq platform. Per the authors' processing: PCR bias was computationally corrected using synthetic template baselines, reads within Hamming distance 2 were collapsed, and singletons that could not be merged were discarded. Reads were aligned to IMGT to assign V, D and J genes, CDR3 length, and insertions or deletions at six rearrangement sites. Within each subset, clonotype counts were normalized to sorted cell number, after which true diversity and Gini coefficients were computed with the tcR R package. The overlap coefficient, calculated on TCRB nucleotide sequences, was used to measure repertoire sharing. Here the immuneACCESS table is served through TCRdb, limited to in-frame sequences with V and J called. Missing clones are a known gap in these copies; in checked studies unresolved V genes cover under half, and the rest lacks a known reason. The V and J calls and clone size are taken from that table; D and trimming were inferred from the DNA. The sample profile shows around 280,000 clones; approximately 8.1% of them were found once. More than 0.8% of the sample is held by the ten biggest clonotypes.

The junction shows trimming of 4 bases on V and 4 bases on J, plus 15 bases between the germline ends. From a lookup of the germline V gene, CDR1 and CDR2 are SQVTM and ANQGSEA. The CDR3 starts with the cysteine, ends with the phenylalanine, and has 14 residues. Of the read, only the CDR3 DNA is kept; its 42 bases are in frame from base 1. Concerning this clone itself: Its binding antigen is unknown. The input lacks base qualities; no much larger clone sits a single base away.

Recombination joined TRBV29-1 with TRBJ2-3; the D gene cannot be resolved reliably. Material for sequencing was central memory CD4+ T cells from blood. The receptor was derived from a woman aged 18-29 years in good health. The DNA sequence is TGCAGCGTTGTTATACGGCTCAGCGCAGATACGCAGTATTTT. Its translation is CSVVIRLSADTQYF.